These 28 T cell receptor beta chains were all obtained from the same sample, sequenced in a study of shared clonotypes between healthy human individuals. Sequencing was performed with immunoSEQ multiplex PCR; in TCRdb, only in-frame clones are kept and a portion is missing. The sample includes more than 850,000 clones, roughly 74% of them seen just once. The source material was memory CD4+ T cells from PBMCs. Subset specified: CD45RA-negative fraction. Receptors were obtained from a man aged 18 to 29 in good health. Some clones in this sample may be carry-over from other donors' samples.

The chain uses TRBV28 and TRBJ2-4; perhaps TRBD2 as D (6 bases). The CDR3 loop spans 18 amino acids. CDR1 is MDHEN and CDR2 is SYDVKM in the germline V gene. Trimming left V 4 bases short and J 0 bases short, with 19 bases between. DNA of the CDR3: TGTGCCAGCAGTTACCCCCGGGGGTCCACGATAGCCAAAAACATTCAGTACTTC. It yields the protein CASSYPRGSTIAKNIQYF.

As to this clone: This same CDR3 is encoded by further DNA sequences in the sample. The rearrangement joins TRBV5-4 to TRBJ1-2; D is ambiguous. Trimming took 0 bases from V and 4 from J, leaving 4 bases between them. The germline V gene encodes CDR1 SGHNT and CDR2 YYREEE (reference sequence). The length of the CDR3 is 12 residues. Written as DNA, the CDR3 is TGTGCCAGCAGCTTGGATGGCTATGGCTACACCTTC. This gives the protein CASSLDGYGYTF.

As to this clone: One junction end disagrees with the germline gene, perhaps due to a read error. J is TRBJ1-1 and V is TRBV6-5; D call uncertain. CDR3 length: 16 amino acids. Germline CDR1 is MNHEY and CDR2 is SVGAGI. CDR3 amino acids: CASSYSGSEANTEAFF. Written as DNA, the CDR3 is TGTGCCAGCAGCTACTCCGGGAGCGAGGCGAACACTGAAGCTTTCTTT.

In this sample, this clone turned up many times. The chain links TRBV30 to TRBJ1-5; 9 bases agree with TRBD1. Looked up from germline, CDR1 is GTSNPN and CDR2 is SVGIG (reference sequence). CDR3 length: 13 amino acids. The CDR3 DNA reads TGTGCTACTGACAGGGGGATGGGTCAGCCCCAGCATTTT. Its translation: CATDRGMGQPQHF.

The rearrangement links TRBV4-1 to TRBJ2-5; TRBD1 matches 9 bases. V was clipped by 3 bases and J by 1 base; unmatched bases: 12. Germline CDR1 MGHRA, CDR2 YSYEKL. There are 18 residues in the CDR3. DNA of the CDR3: TGCGCCAGCAGCCAGGTGGGACAGGGAAAGGCCGTCCAAGAGACCCAGTACTTC. This encodes CASSQVGQGKAVQETQYF.

This clone was found once. The chain carries TRBV7-3 and TRBJ2-4; unclear D gene. Trimming cost V 3 bases and J 4 bases, with 13 bases left between them. Germline V CDR1 and CDR2: SGHTA, FQGTGA. CDR3 length: 15 amino acids. CDR3 in amino acids: CASSFRIDGKNIQYF. CDR3 DNA sequence: TGTGCCAGCAGCTTCCGGATCGACGGTAAAAACATTCAGTACTTC. The variable domain in full, with the rest retrieved from reference TRBV7-3 and TRBJ2-4, is GAGVSQTPSNKVTEKGKYVELRCDPISGHTALYWYRQSLGQGPEFLIYFQGTGAADDSGLPNDRFFAVRPEGSVSTLKIQRTERGDSAVYLCASSFRIDGKNIQYFGAGTRLSVL.

The gene calls are TRBV9 and TRBJ1-1; the D is unclear. This CDR3 has 14 residues. V was pared by 7 bases and J by 1 base, with 14 bases between. In germline, CDR1 is SGDLS, CDR2 YYNGEE. The CDR3 is CASAKVGSNTEAFF. Written as DNA, the CDR3 is TGTGCCAGCGCCAAGGTCGGTTCGAACACTGAAGCTTTCTTT. The whole variable domain, filled in from reference TRBV9 and TRBJ1-1, reads DSGVTQTPKHLITATGQRVTLRCSPRSGDLSVYWYQQSLDQGLQFLIQYYNGEERAKGNILERFSAQQFPDLHSELNLSSLELGDSALYFCASAKVGSNTEAFFGQGTRLTVV.

The chain carries TRBV15 and TRBJ1-4; D is uncertain. Per germline, CDR1 LNHNV and CDR2 YYDKDF (reference sequence). The germline V and J ends were trimmed by 0 bases and 3 bases, with 2 bases remaining between them. The CDR3 spans 13 residues. The CDR3 region is CATSREPNEKLFF. The CDR3 DNA follows: TGTGCCACCAGCAGAGAACCTAATGAAAAACTGTTTTTT. Full variable domain (outside the CDR3, taken from reference TRBV15 and TRBJ1-4): DAMVIQNPRYQVTQFGKPVTLSCSQTLNHNVMYWYQQKSSQAPKLLFHYYDKDFNNEADTPDNFQSRRPNTSFCFLDIRSPGLGDTAMYLCATSREPNEKLFFGSGTQLSVL.

This rearrangement joins TRBV14 to TRBJ2-7; 11 bases fit TRBD1. The germline V gene has CDR1 SGHDN and CDR2 FVKESK. The CDR3 sequence is 15 residues long. J lost 4 bases, V lost 3 bases, and 5 bases had no gene match. The DNA of the CDR3 is TGTGCCAGCAGCCACGGACAGGGGGCAGGATACGAGCAGTACTTC. Translating it yields CASSHGQGAGYEQYF.

The V gene is TRBV9, the J gene TRBJ2-5; 7 bases align to TRBD2. There are 17 residues in the CDR3. Trimming removed 0 bases from V and 4 bases from J; junction bases left unmatched: 12. Germline V gene lookup returns CDR1 SGDLS and CDR2 YYNGEE. CDR3 in amino acids: CASSVEGGAGEGETQYF. For the CDR3, the DNA is TGTGCCAGCAGCGTAGAAGGTGGTGCGGGAGAGGGAGAGACCCAGTACTTC.

The gene calls are TRBV7-8 and TRBJ2-3, with 7 nucleotides matching TRBD2. J gave up 4 bases and V 3 bases, and 1 base lay outside the gene matches. Germline values: CDR1 SGHVS, CDR2 FQNEAQ. This CDR3 has 13 residues. CDR3 sequence reads: CASSFRGADTQYF. The CDR3 DNA follows: TGTGCCAGCAGCTTTCGGGGGGCAGATACGCAGTATTTT. Using reference TRBV7-8 and TRBJ2-3 for the parts outside the CDR3, the full variable domain is GAGVSQSPRYKVAKRGQDVALRCDPISGHVSLFWYQQALGQGPEFLTYFQNEAQLDKSGLPSDRFFAERPEGSVSTLKIQRTQQEDSAVYLCASSFRGADTQYFGPGTRLTVL.

The chain employs TRBV5-1 and TRBJ1-1, with D uncertain. CDR3 length equals 14 residues. The germline V and J ends were trimmed by 3 bases and 6 bases, with 15 bases remaining between them. Germline loops: CDR1 SGHRS, CDR2 YFSETQ. The CDR3 here is CASSWAGSRPEAFF. CDR3 DNA sequence: TGCGCCAGCAGCTGGGCCGGGTCCCGCCCTGAAGCTTTCTTT. The whole variable domain, remainder taken from reference TRBV5-1 and TRBJ1-1, is KAGVTQTPRYLIKTRGQQVTLSCSPISGHRSVSWYQQTPGQGLQFLFEYFSETQRNKGNFPGRFSGRQFSNSRSEMNVSTLELGDSALYLCASSWAGSRPEAFFGQGTRLTVV.

The V and J genes are TRBV28 and TRBJ1-2; unclear D gene. Trimming shortened V by 3 bases and J by 0 bases, and 5 bases separated the two germline ends. The CDR3 is 13 residues long. The germline V gene encodes CDR1 MDHEN and CDR2 SYDVKM. CDR3 coding DNA: TGTGCCAGCAGTTTCAGGACTAACTATGGCTACACCTTC. Translating gives CASSFRTNYGYTF.

The chain employs TRBV18 and TRBJ2-2; 9 nucleotides line up with TRBD1. Germline values: CDR1 KGHSH, CDR2 LQKENI. The CDR3 is made up of 16 amino acids. The ends lost 5 bases at V and 0 bases at J; junction bases unmatched: 4. The chain's CDR3 is CASSGGQGTNTGELFF. CDR3 DNA: TGTGCCAGCTCAGGAGGACAGGGGACGAACACCGGGGAGCTGTTTTTT.

This chain uses TRBV28 with TRBJ1-4, with 9 bases matching TRBD1. CDR1 and CDR2 (germline): MDHEN, SYDVKM. V lost 6 bases to trimming and J lost 8 bases; unmatched junction nucleotides: 13. This CDR3 is 16 amino acids long. Written as DNA, the CDR3 is TGTGCCAGCAGCTTTTACCCACAGGGGGCGGCGGAAAAACTGTTTTTT. It codes for CASSFYPQGAAEKLFF.

V is TRBV10-3 and J is TRBJ2-7; D is unclear. The CDR3 has 12 residues. V lost 6 bases and J lost 6, with 12 bases in between. Germline assignment: CDR1 ENHRY and CDR2 SYGVKD. The CDR3 reads CAIRVERGEQYF. CDR3 in DNA: TGTGCCATCAGAGTCGAGCGTGGCGAGCAGTACTTC.

J is TRBJ2-5 and V is TRBV7-8; 14 bases align to TRBD2. TRBJ2-7 explains the end of the DNA better; the J call may be wrong. CDR1 is SGHVS, CDR2 FQNEAQ, per germline. The CDR3 loop spans 16 amino acids. CDR3 region: CASSTGLAGAAYEQYF. As DNA, the CDR3 is TGTGCCAGCAGCACGGGACTAGCGGGAGCTGCGTACGAGCAGTACTTC.

V and J are TRBV5-4 and TRBJ2-1, with D possibly TRBD2 on 6 matching bases. The V gene lost 0 bases and the J gene lost 0 bases, with 10 bases spanning the gap. From germline, CDR1 is SGHNT and CDR2 YYREEE (reference sequence). The CDR3 consists of 16 residues. The DNA for the CDR3 is TGTGCCAGCAGCTTGGAGGCGGGGAGCTCCTACAATGAGCAGTTCTTC. Encoded protein: CASSLEAGSSYNEQFF.

V usage is TRBV28 and J usage is TRBJ2-3, with D uncertain. The V gene's germline CDR1 is MDHEN and CDR2 SYDVKM. The length of the CDR3 is 15 residues. Deletions cut 4 bases from V and 0 bases from J, with 11 bases between. CDR3 sequence: CASSWPIDSTDTQYF. As DNA, the CDR3 is TGTGCCAGCAGTTGGCCCATAGACAGCACAGATACGCAGTATTTT.

The chain is built from TRBV5-1 and TRBJ2-6; 8 bases align to TRBD1. CDR3 size: 16 residues. Trimming removed 8 bases from V and 1 base from J; junction bases left unmatched: 8. Germline V lookup: CDR1 SGHRS, CDR2 YFSETQ. CDR3 loop: CASAGTGYSGANVLTF. DNA of the CDR3: TGCGCCAGTGCCGGGACAGGTTATTCTGGGGCCAACGTCCTGACTTTC.

V usage is TRBV15 and J usage is TRBJ1-5, with 10 bases identical to TRBD1. This CDR3 spans 17 amino acids. V lost 0 bases, J lost 5 bases, and 7 bases stayed unmatched. The germline CDR1 and CDR2 sequences are LNHNV and YYDKDF (reference sequence). In DNA form, the CDR3 reads TGTGCCACCAGCAGAGATAGACCCGGGACAGGGGATCAGCCCCAGCATTTT. Its translation is CATSRDRPGTGDQPQHF.

To note about this clone: A far larger clone is one base from this, pointing to a likely read error. This chain links TRBV5-5 with TRBJ1-2; D is ambiguous. Trimming left V 1 base short and J 6 bases short, with 7 bases between. The germline V gene encodes CDR1 SGHKS and CDR2 YYEKEE (reference sequence). This CDR3 is 12 amino acids long. CDR3 loop: CASSLSPDGYTF. The CDR3 bases are TGTGCCAGCAGCTTGTCCCCTGATGGCTACACCTTC.

This clone occurred once. A far larger clone lies a single base away; this is likely a read error. Other DNA sequences from this sample encode an identical CDR3 as well. V and J are TRBV29-1 and TRBJ1-4; possible D gene TRBD1, 5 bases. Germline V gene data show CDR1 as SQVTM and CDR2 as ANQGSEA. The CDR3 is made up of 14 amino acids. V shed 6 bases and J shed 8 bases, with 19 bases lying between them. The CDR3 DNA is TGCAGCGTAACCCACGACAGCGACAGAGAAAAACTGTTTTTT. This translates into CSVTHDSDREKLFF.

In its sample, this clone was seen a few times. The chain carries TRBV28 and TRBJ1-5, with 8 bases matching TRBD1. This CDR3 contains 12 residues. V shed 8 bases, J shed 7 bases, and the junction held 4 bases outside the gene matches. CDR1 MDHEN and CDR2 SYDVKM come from the germline V gene. The CDR3 reads CASHQGAQPQHF. CDR3 DNA: TGTGCCAGCCACCAGGGGGCCCAGCCCCAGCATTTT.

This chain joins TRBV6-1 and TRBJ2-7; D is unclear. The CDR3 length is 11 residues. Germline lookup yields CDR1 MNHNS and CDR2 SASEGT. Trimming shortened V by 8 bases and J by 3 bases, and 8 bases separated the two germline ends. CDR3 nucleotide sequence: TGTGCCAGCGCTGAGGTCTACGAGCAGTACTTC. It specifies CASAEVYEQYF.

This clone showed up just a few times. The gene calls are TRBV21-1 and TRBJ1-5. TRBV21-1 is recorded as a pseudogene. The CDR3 sequence is 16 residues long. CDR3 amino acids: CASSHPTLGGGQPQHF. In nucleotides, the CDR3 is TGTGCCAGCAGCCACCCCACATTGGGGGGAGGTCAGCCCCAGCATTTT.

The table lists this clone with a few counts. The chain uses TRBV11-2 and TRBJ1-2; D might be TRBD1 (5 bases). There are 12 residues in the CDR3. The V gene's germline CDR1 is SGHAT and CDR2 FQNNGV. Trimming removed 5 bases at V and 7 bases at J, with 11 bases between. The CDR3 spells CASSTAGFGYTF. CDR3 bases: TGTGCCAGCAGCACAGCAGGGTTTGGCTACACCTTC.

The rearrangement joins TRBV5-1 to TRBJ1-2; 8 bases are a match to TRBD1. CDR1 and CDR2 (germline): SGHRS, YFSETQ. The trim removed 4 bases at V and 2 bases at J, leaving 4 bases unmatched. This CDR3 region has 14 residues. The CDR3 reads CASSQGAANYGYTF. The CDR3 bases are TGCGCCAGCAGCCAGGGGGCCGCAAACTATGGCTACACCTTC.